The entry below gives a single T cell receptor (beta chain) sequence along with its context. This could be a read error, since a much larger clone is one nucleotide away. These data come from a study of T cells in Graves' hyperthyroidism and ophthalmopathy. Template material for amplifying TCR beta CDR3 regions consisted of RNA transcripts. The HTBI primer set was used in a first-round RT-PCR of the TCR CDR3. From the multiplex PCR reads, TCRdb called clonotypes with MiXCR, one entry per CDR3 protein. Of some 570,000 distinct CDR3 sequences in the sample, 17% are singletons; the top ten hold approximately 16%. The CDR3 is 15 amino acids. V was clipped by 1 base and J by 8 bases, with 19 bases between them. Germline V gives CDR1 GTSNPN, CDR2 SVGIG (reference sequence).

Sequencing input: blood. The chain employs TRBV30 and TRBJ2-3; D perhaps matches TRBD2 (7 bases). The clonotype comes from a woman in her late teens or twenties with Graves' ophthalmopathy. The CDR3 DNA reads as TGTGCCTGGAGTGGCCTCCCCTCAGGGGAGGGTACGCAGTATTTT. This translates into CAWSGLPSGEGTQYF.